This record concerns one T cell receptor beta chain sequence. Its antigen is not known. General study findings and limits: Greatest tumor Treg TCR overlap was with tumor naive CD4+ cells. Tumor memory CD4+ T cell TCR gene usage clustered with blood and lymph node memory CD4+ cells and lymph node naive CD4+ cells.

Germline values: CDR1 MGHRA, CDR2 YSYEKL. V was clipped by 0 bases and J by 3 bases, with 9 bases between them. The CDR3 runs 15 residues. Naive CD4+ cells had CD25+ Tregs removed. Semi-nested PCR with Nested Universal Primer A followed constant-region reverse priming of full-length variable regions. TCRdb reprocessed the 5' RACE reads via MiXCR and lists one record per CDR3 protein. The repertoire includes roughly 52,000 distinct CDR3 sequences, about 15% of them detected once, and over 2% sits in the top ten. The chain has TRBV4-1 and TRBJ1-5; D remains ambiguous. Sequencing was performed on naive CD4+ T cells sorted from blood. Subset: naive CD4+ T cells, CD4+CD45RA+CD25-. The source is a female donor with breast cancer. The CDR3 nucleotides are TGCGCCAGCAGCCAAGATATACTCTCCAATCAGCCCCAGCATTTT. Protein product: CASSQDILSNQPQHF.